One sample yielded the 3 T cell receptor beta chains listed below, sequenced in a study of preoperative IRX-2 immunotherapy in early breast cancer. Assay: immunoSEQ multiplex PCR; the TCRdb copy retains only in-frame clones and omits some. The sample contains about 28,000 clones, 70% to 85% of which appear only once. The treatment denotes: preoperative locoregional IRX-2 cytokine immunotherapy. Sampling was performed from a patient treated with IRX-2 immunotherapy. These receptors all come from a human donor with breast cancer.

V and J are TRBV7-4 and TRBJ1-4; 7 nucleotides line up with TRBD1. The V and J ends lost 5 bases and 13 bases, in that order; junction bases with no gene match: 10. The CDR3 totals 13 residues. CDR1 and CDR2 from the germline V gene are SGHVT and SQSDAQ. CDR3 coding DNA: TGTGCCAGCAGCCATAGACAGGGCAGAGGACTGTTTTTT. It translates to CASSHRQGRGLFF.

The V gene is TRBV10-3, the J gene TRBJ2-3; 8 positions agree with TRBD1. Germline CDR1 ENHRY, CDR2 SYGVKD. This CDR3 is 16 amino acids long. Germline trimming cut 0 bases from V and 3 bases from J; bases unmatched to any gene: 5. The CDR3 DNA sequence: TGTGCCATCAGTGAGTCGGGGCAGGGGGCGACAGATACGCAGTATTTT. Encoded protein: CAISESGQGATDTQYF.

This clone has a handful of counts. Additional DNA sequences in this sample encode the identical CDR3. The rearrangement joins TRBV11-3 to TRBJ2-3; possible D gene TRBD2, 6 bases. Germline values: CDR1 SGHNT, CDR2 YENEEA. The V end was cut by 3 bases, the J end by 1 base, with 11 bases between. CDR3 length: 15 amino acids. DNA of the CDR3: TGTGCCAGCAGCTTGGGGGGAGTGGGCACAGATACGCAGTATTTT. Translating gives CASSLGGVGTDTQYF.